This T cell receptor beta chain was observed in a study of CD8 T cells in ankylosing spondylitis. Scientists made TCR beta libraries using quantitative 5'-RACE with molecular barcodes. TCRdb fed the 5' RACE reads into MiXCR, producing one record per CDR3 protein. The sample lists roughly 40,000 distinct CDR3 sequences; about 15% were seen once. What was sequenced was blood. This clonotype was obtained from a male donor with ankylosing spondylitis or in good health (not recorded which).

In DNA, the CDR3 is TGTGCCAGCAGCAAAAGGACAGTGTATAATTCACCCCTCCACTTT. This gives the protein CASSKRTVYNSPLHF. The V call is TRBV12-3 or TRBV12-4, the J call TRBJ1-6, with a possible D match to TRBD1 (6 bases). V lost 6 bases to trimming and J lost 4 bases, with 13 bases between them. The CDR3 covers 15 residues.